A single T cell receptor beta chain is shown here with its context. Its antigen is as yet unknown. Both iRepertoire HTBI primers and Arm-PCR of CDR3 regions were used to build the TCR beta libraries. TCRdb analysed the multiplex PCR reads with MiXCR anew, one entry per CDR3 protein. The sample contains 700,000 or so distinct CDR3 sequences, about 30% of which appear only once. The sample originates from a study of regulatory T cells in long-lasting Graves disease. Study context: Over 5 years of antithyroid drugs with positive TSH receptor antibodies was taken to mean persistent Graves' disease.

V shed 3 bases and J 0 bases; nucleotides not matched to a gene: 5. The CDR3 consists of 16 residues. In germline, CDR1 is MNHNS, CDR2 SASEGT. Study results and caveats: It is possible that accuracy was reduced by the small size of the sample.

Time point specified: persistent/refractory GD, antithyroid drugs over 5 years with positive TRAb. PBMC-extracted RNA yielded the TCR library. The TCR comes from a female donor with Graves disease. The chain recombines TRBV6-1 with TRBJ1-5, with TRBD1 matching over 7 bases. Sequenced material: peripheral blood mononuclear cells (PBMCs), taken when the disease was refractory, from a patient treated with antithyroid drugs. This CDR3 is CASSDLTGTSNQPQHF. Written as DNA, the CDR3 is TGTGCCAGCAGTGACTTGACAGGGACTAGCAATCAGCCCCAGCATTTT.